Below, 17 T cell receptor beta chains from the same sample are listed, as sequenced in a study of OX40 agonist ivuxolimab in advanced cancers. Assay: immunoSEQ multiplex PCR; the TCRdb copy retains only in-frame clones and omits some. Of roughly 36,000 clones listed, roughly 82% are singletons. The source material was CD4+ or CD8+ T cells sorted from blood, sampled in a trial of the OX40 agonist ivuxolimab. The receptor source for this set is an adult with an advanced solid tumor such as melanoma, head and neck, liver or kidney cancer.

The chain has TRBV19 and TRBJ2-1, with TRBD2 matching 8 bases. J gave up 6 bases and V 1 base, and 5 bases lay outside the gene matches. This CDR3 has 15 residues. Germline V CDR1 and CDR2: LNHDA, SQIVND (reference sequence). In DNA, the CDR3 is TGTGCCAGTAGTATAGCCGGGACTAGGGCCAATGAGCAGTTCTTC. Translated: CASSIAGTRANEQFF.

This clone was observed a single time. The gene calls are TRBV21-1 and TRBJ1-1. TRBV21-1 is designated a pseudogene. The CDR3 has 15 amino acids. The CDR3 loop reads CASSKGKGPNTEAFF. The DNA of the CDR3 is TGTGCCAGCAGCAAAGGAAAAGGCCCGAACACTGAAGCTTTCTTT.

The rearrangement joins TRBV7-9 to TRBJ1-4; maybe TRBD1 (5 bases). Germline CDR1 SEHNR, CDR2 FQNEAQ (reference sequence). The CDR3 is 15 residues long. V was clipped by 3 bases and J by 2 bases, with 10 bases between them. The CDR3 loop is CASSFGAGTNEKLFF. CDR3 coding DNA: TGTGCCAGCAGCTTCGGGGCGGGGACTAATGAAAAACTGTTTTTT.

The V call is TRBV4-2, the J call TRBJ1-6; D is unresolved. The V and J ends lost 5 bases and 5 bases respectively, with 13 bases between them. CDR1 and CDR2 (germline): LGHNA, YNFKEQ. The CDR3 has 15 amino acids. CDR3 sequence reads: CASSLAITDNSPLHF. DNA for the CDR3: TGTGCCAGCAGCTTGGCCATAACGGATAATTCACCCCTCCACTTT.

V is TRBV5-1 and J is TRBJ2-3; D gene ambiguous. Per the germline V gene, CDR1 is SGHRS and CDR2 is YFSETQ. CDR3 size: 15 residues. V was clipped by 6 bases and J by 3 bases, with 17 bases between them. The CDR3: CASTRAPGETDTQYF. As DNA, the CDR3 is TGCGCCAGCACCCGGGCCCCTGGGGAAACAGATACGCAGTATTTT.

This chain joins TRBV5-5 and TRBJ1-5; weak D call: TRBD1 (5 bases). Trimming pared 0 bases from V and 7 bases from J, leaving 11 bases between. The germline V gene has CDR1 SGHKS and CDR2 YYEKEE (reference sequence). The CDR3 length is 14 residues. The DNA of the CDR3 is TGTGCCAGCAGCTTGGACAGGACAAACCAGCCCCAGCATTTT. This sequence encodes CASSLDRTNQPQHF.

This CDR3 reads CASSPVGWGYTF. CDR3 sequence (DNA): TGCGCCAGCAGCCCCGTGGGGTGGGGCTACACCTTC. J is TRBJ1-2 and V is TRBV5-1; D remains ambiguous. The V and J ends lost 4 bases and 8 bases respectively, with 12 bases between them. This CDR3 has 12 amino acids. CDR1 and CDR2 (germline): SGHRS, YFSETQ.

This clone has only one observation. The chain combines TRBV5-4 with TRBJ1-1; D is ambiguous. The CDR3 has 15 amino acids. The germline V and J ends were trimmed by 1 base and 1 base, with 11 bases remaining between them. Germline assignment: CDR1 SGHNT and CDR2 YYREEE (reference sequence). The DNA for the CDR3 is TGTGCCAGCAGCTTGATGGGCAGCCGGAACACTGAAGCTTTCTTT. This translates into CASSLMGSRNTEAFF.

This clone was observed a single time. The chain combines TRBV7-8 with TRBJ1-2; D gene ambiguous. The CDR3 is 14 residues long. The germline V and J ends were trimmed by 5 bases and 1 base, with 11 bases remaining between them. Germline values: CDR1 SGHVS, CDR2 FQNEAQ. CDR3 DNA sequence: TGTGCCAGCAGCCTTAACCAGGATAACTATGGCTACACCTTC. It specifies CASSLNQDNYGYTF.

The genes are TRBV7-2 and TRBJ1-1; TRBD1 agrees at 7 bases. From germline, CDR1 is SGHTA and CDR2 FQGNSA. V lost 0 bases, J lost 8 bases, and 3 bases stayed unmatched. The CDR3 consists of 13 residues. The chain's CDR3 is CASSLAGGGEAFF. CDR3 DNA sequence: TGTGCCAGCAGCTTAGCAGGGGGCGGGGAAGCTTTCTTT.

This clone was observed a few times. J is TRBJ2-3 and V is TRBV6-5, with 8 bases lining up with TRBD1. After removal of 2 bases from V and 1 base from J, the junction contained 5 bases not matched to a gene. Germline V gives CDR1 MNHEY, CDR2 SVGAGI. The CDR3 covers 16 residues. CDR3 protein: CASSYGQGAGTDTQYF. CDR3 sequence (DNA): TGTGCCAGCAGTTACGGGCAGGGGGCTGGCACAGATACGCAGTATTTT.

In nucleotides, the CDR3 is TGTGCCAGCTCTCCCACGGACAGGGGATTTAACACTGAAGCTTTCTTT. This codes for CASSPTDRGFNTEAFF. The chain links TRBV18 to TRBJ1-1, with TRBD1 matching over 9 bases. The length of the CDR3 is 16 residues. V lost 6 bases, J lost 2 bases, and 10 bases stayed unmatched. Germline loops: CDR1 KGHSH, CDR2 LQKENI.

The gene calls are TRBV10-1 and TRBJ2-5; possibly TRBD1 for D (5 bases). The J call is uncertain, as TRBJ2-7 better fits the DNA end. The CDR3 totals 14 residues. Germline V CDR1 and CDR2: WNHNN, SYGVQD (reference sequence). The CDR3 sequence: CASSESRGSYEQYF. CDR3 coding DNA: TGCGCCAGCAGTGAGAGTAGGGGCTCCTACGAGCAGTACTTC.

This clone appeared a single time. V gene TRBV6-1 combines with J gene TRBJ2-1, with D tentatively TRBD2 (6 bases). CDR1 is MNHNS and CDR2 is SASEGT in the germline V gene. The CDR3 is 14 amino acids. V was cut by 7 bases and J by 5 bases, with 15 bases left in between. CDR3 sequence reads: CASKVSVADNEQFF. The CDR3 region has the DNA TGTGCCAGCAAGGTATCGGTAGCGGACAATGAGCAGTTCTTC.

The V and J genes are TRBV7-9 and TRBJ1-1; D remains unclear. CDR3 length: 14 amino acids. CDR1 SEHNR and CDR2 FQNEAQ come from the germline V gene (reference sequence). The V end was cut by 5 bases, the J end by 0 bases, with 10 bases between. The chain's CDR3 is CASSRLSLNTEAFF. The CDR3, as DNA: TGTGCCAGCAGCCGATTGAGTTTGAACACTGAAGCTTTCTTT.

The chain combines TRBV5-1 with TRBJ1-1, with D uncertain. Germline lookup yields CDR1 SGHRS and CDR2 YFSETQ. Trimming took off 1 base at V and 7 bases at J, with 11 bases between the two ends. The CDR3 has 13 amino acids. The CDR3 DNA sequence: TGCGCCAGCAGCTTGTCCGGTTCTCTTGAAGCTTTCTTT. Protein: CASSLSGSLEAFF.

This rearrangement joins TRBV5-5 to TRBJ2-2; 7 bases are shared with TRBD1. Germline V gene sequence: CDR1 SGHKS, CDR2 YYEKEE (reference sequence). Trimming cost V 4 bases and J 0 bases; bases outside gene matches: 6. The CDR3 loop spans 16 amino acids. The DNA of the CDR3 is TGTGCCAGCAGCCAGAGGGGGCAAGCGAACACCGGGGAGCTGTTTTTT. Its protein product is CASSQRGQANTGELFF.